These 13 T cell receptor beta chains originate from one sample sequenced in a study of blood T cell repertoires in COVID-19 (dated by TCRdb to about 2020). Library method: the immunoSEQ multiplex PCR assay. TCRdb re-hosts the immuneACCESS table, in-frame sequences only. Its copies lack some clones; in the studies checked, an unresolved V gene accounts for under half of them, and the cause for the rest is not known. The sample contains roughly 430,000 clones, approximately 90% of them found a single time. About 1.4% of the sample is in the top ten clones. Sequencing was performed on PBMCs or T cells enriched from blood (not recorded which). All receptors derive from a woman between 18 and 29 years old who had been exposed to COVID-19.

A few counts support this clone. This sequence joins TRBV7-2 and TRBJ1-2; D is perhaps TRBD1 (6 bases). CDR3 length: 13 residues. V was trimmed by 8 bases and J by 4 bases, leaving 14 bases between them. Germline V gene sequence: CDR1 SGHTA, CDR2 FQGNSA. This chain's CDR3 is CASLPTGSYGYTF. The CDR3 DNA sequence: TGTGCCAGCCTGCCTACAGGGTCCTATGGCTACACCTTC.

In DNA, the CDR3 is TGTGCCAGCGGCTACAGCACCGGGGAGCTGTTTTTT. This gives the protein CASGYSTGELFF. The J gene is TRBJ2-2, the V gene TRBV14; unclear D gene. The V end was cut by 8 bases, the J end by 4 bases, with 8 bases between. The CDR3 totals 12 residues. CDR1 SGHDN and CDR2 FVKESK come from the germline V gene.

The V gene is TRBV7-3, the J gene TRBJ2-1; TRBD2 is a possible D gene (7 bases). The germline V and J ends were trimmed by 4 bases and 5 bases, with 15 bases remaining between them. This CDR3 is 15 amino acids long. Germline V gene lookup returns CDR1 SGHTA and CDR2 FQGTGA. The CDR3 region has the DNA TGTGCCAGCAGCTCGGCGGGGGCCCCTAACAATGAGCAGTTCTTC. Amino acids: CASSSAGAPNNEQFF. Variable domain in full (rest from reference TRBV7-3 and TRBJ2-1): GAGVSQTPSNKVTEKGKYVELRCDPISGHTALYWYRQSLGQGPEFLIYFQGTGAADDSGLPNDRFFAVRPEGSVSTLKIQRTERGDSAVYLCASSSAGAPNNEQFFGPGTRLTVL.

The chain has TRBV29-1 and TRBJ2-1; D is perhaps TRBD1 (6 bases). The CDR3 has 14 residues. Germline V lookup: CDR1 SQVTM, CDR2 ANQGSEA. The V and J ends lost 1 base and 7 bases respectively, with 14 bases between them. The CDR3 loop is CSVEVPTGVNEQFF. The CDR3 DNA reads as TGCAGCGTTGAAGTCCCGACAGGAGTAAATGAGCAGTTCTTC.

V gene TRBV9 combines with J gene TRBJ2-7; 13 bases are shared with TRBD2. The CDR3 has 13 residues. Germline V CDR1 and CDR2: SGDLS, YYNGEE. With 6 bases clipped from V and 7 bases from J, the junction kept 4 bases outside the gene matches. CDR3 nucleotide sequence: TGTGCCAGCACTCGACTAGCGGGAGGAGAGCAGTACTTC. Translating it yields CASTRLAGGEQYF.

The chain joins TRBV30 to TRBJ2-5; a possible D gene is TRBD2 (7 bases). From germline, CDR1 is GTSNPN and CDR2 SVGIG (reference sequence). The CDR3 length is 14 residues. The V end lost 0 bases, the J end lost 4 bases, and 12 bases lay between the germline ends. The CDR3 sequence: CAWSVQGGTETQYF. CDR3 in DNA: TGTGCCTGGAGTGTACAGGGAGGGACAGAGACCCAGTACTTC.

The gene calls are TRBV14 and TRBJ1-1; possible D gene TRBD1, 6 bases. The CDR3 length is 15 residues. Trimming took off 0 bases at V and 4 bases at J, with 12 bases between the two ends. The germline gives CDR1 SGHDN, CDR2 FVKESK. CDR3 nucleotide sequence: TGTGCCAGCAGCCAAGATAAAGGGGGGGTCACTGAAGCTTTCTTT. Its protein product is CASSQDKGGVTEAFF. Combining the CDR3 with reference TRBV14 and TRBJ1-1 gives the whole variable domain EAGVTQFPSHSVIEKGQTVTLRCDPISGHDNLYWYRRVMGKEIKFLLHFVKESKQDESGMPNNRFLAERTGGTYSTLKVQPAELEDSGVYFCASSQDKGGVTEAFFGQGTRLTVV.

V is TRBV14 and J is TRBJ2-2; a possible D gene is TRBD1 (6 bases). The CDR3 has 17 amino acids. Per germline, CDR1 SGHDN and CDR2 FVKESK. V was pared by 0 bases and J by 4 bases, with 15 bases between. CDR3 nucleotides: TGTGCCAGCAGCCAAGATAGGGCAGGGGACGGCACCGGGGAGCTGTTTTTT. Amino acid sequence: CASSQDRAGDGTGELFF.

CDR3 amino acids: CASSQDRGVGETQYF. The CDR3 DNA sequence: TGTGCCAGCAGTCAGGACAGGGGAGTAGGGGAGACCCAGTACTTC. The chain uses TRBV6-2 or TRBV6-3 and TRBJ2-5, with TRBD1 identical over 9 bases. V dropped 5 bases and J dropped 5; count of bases not matched to a gene: 9. CDR1 is MNHEY and CDR2 is SVGEGT in the germline V gene. This CDR3 has 15 residues.

This chain joins TRBV19 and TRBJ1-5; 7 positions match TRBD1. CDR1 is LNHDA and CDR2 is SQIVND in the germline V gene (reference sequence). With V trimmed by 6 bases and J by 5 bases, 13 bases remained unmatched. The CDR3 loop spans 16 amino acids. The CDR3 spells CASRGMLTGTYQPQHF. The CDR3 DNA follows: TGTGCCAGTAGGGGGATGTTGACAGGGACCTATCAGCCCCAGCATTTT.

This chain links TRBV7-9 with TRBJ2-1, with 9 bases lining up with TRBD1. Germline-derived CDR1 and CDR2 are SEHNR and FQNEAQ (reference sequence). The CDR3 contains 15 residues. The junction had 7 bases not matched to a gene; V was cut back by 2 bases and J by 8 bases. This CDR3 reads CASSLKGTGRDEQFF. The CDR3 region has the DNA TGTGCCAGCAGCTTAAAGGGGACAGGGAGGGATGAGCAGTTCTTC.

This rearrangement joins TRBV5-6 to TRBJ2-7, with 10 bases aligning to TRBD2. Unmatched junction bases numbered 0, after V lost 1 base and J lost 2 bases. The length of the CDR3 is 14 residues. Germline assignment: CDR1 SGHDT and CDR2 YYEEEE. This CDR3 is CASSLTSGTYEQYF. In DNA, the CDR3 is TGTGCCAGCAGCTTGACTAGCGGGACCTACGAGCAGTACTTC.

The J gene is TRBJ1-1, the V gene TRBV27; 12 bases line up with TRBD1. Germline V gene data show CDR1 as MNHEY and CDR2 as SMNVEV (reference sequence). The CDR3 loop spans 16 amino acids. J was trimmed by 11 bases and V by 3 bases; bases with no gene match: 13. The CDR3 here is CASSLGPGQGAFKAFF. The CDR3 nucleotides are TGTGCCAGCAGTTTGGGTCCGGGACAGGGGGCGTTTAAGGCTTTCTTT.